The 18 T cell receptor beta chains listed next were all sequenced from one sample in a study of blood T cell repertoires in COVID-19. Clones were sequenced by immunoSEQ multiplex PCR, and TCRdb holds only the in-frame ones, with some missing. The table has more than 250,000 clones, nearly 90% seen once. What was sequenced was PBMCs or T cells enriched from blood (not recorded which). The receptors originated from a woman aged 18-30 years with acute COVID-19.

This clone was detected ten times or more. The genes are TRBV5-4 and TRBJ2-7; the D gene is possibly TRBD1 (7 bases). Germline CDR1 and CDR2: SGHNT and YYREEE (reference sequence). There are 17 residues in the CDR3. Trimming stripped 3 bases from V and 3 bases from J, with 22 bases between. The CDR3 DNA reads TGTGCCAGCAGCTCAACTCTCACAGGGGACTCCCTCTACGAGCAGTACTTC. This translates into CASSSTLTGDSLYEQYF.

The DNA for the CDR3 is TGTGCCAGCAGCTTAGCTCGGTGGGAGTGGTCCCATGAGCAGTTCTTC. Its protein is CASSLARWEWSHEQFF. V is TRBV7-9 and J is TRBJ2-1; TRBD2 might be the D (5 bases). The germline V gene encodes CDR1 SEHNR and CDR2 FQNEAQ (reference sequence). CDR3 size: 16 residues. Trimming stripped 0 bases from V and 8 bases from J, with 17 bases between.

V is TRBV6-5 and J is TRBJ2-6, with TRBD2 matching 8 bases. CDR3 length: 14 residues. With V trimmed by 7 bases and J by 2 bases, 1 base remained unmatched. Germline V lookup: CDR1 MNHEY, CDR2 SVGAGI. CDR3 nucleotide sequence: TGTGCCAGCATCGGGGGGGCTGGGGCCAACGTCCTGACTTTC. Protein product: CASIGGAGANVLTF.

The chain combines TRBV20-1 with TRBJ2-2, with D perhaps matching TRBD2 (5 bases). V lost 3 bases to trimming and J lost 9 bases, with 17 bases between them. Germline CDR1 is DFQATT and CDR2 is SNEGSKA (reference sequence). The CDR3 runs to 14 residues. CDR3 nucleotides: TGCAGTGCTAGTGAGCGGAGGAGGACCAGGGAGCTGTTTTTT. This translates into CSASERRRTRELFF.

The chain uses TRBV6-5 and TRBJ2-1, with 11 bases aligning to TRBD2. With 6 bases clipped from V and 5 bases from J, the junction kept 6 bases outside the gene matches. The CDR3 has 15 residues. Germline CDR1 reads MNHEY; CDR2 reads SVGAGI. The CDR3 sequence: CASSLAGGYNNEQFF. DNA of the CDR3: TGTGCCAGCAGCCTAGCGGGAGGATATAACAATGAGCAGTTCTTC.

This rearrangement joins TRBV5-1 to TRBJ2-1, with D unresolved. Looked up from germline, CDR1 is SGHRS and CDR2 is YFSETQ. The CDR3 length is 14 residues. Trimming left V 3 bases short and J 6 bases short, with 13 bases between. CDR3 in DNA: TGCGCCAGCAGCTCCGACTGGCCTAGCAATGAGCAGTTCTTC. Translating it yields CASSSDWPSNEQFF.

The rearrangement joins TRBV5-4 to TRBJ2-7, with TRBD2 identical over 8 bases. In germline, CDR1 is SGHNT, CDR2 YYREEE (reference sequence). The CDR3 length is 13 residues. V shed 10 bases, J shed 0 bases, and the junction held 6 bases outside the gene matches. The CDR3 region is CASRREGSYEQYF. The CDR3 DNA sequence: TGTGCCTCGAGACGGGAGGGCTCCTACGAGCAGTACTTC.

This rearrangement joins TRBV7-8 to TRBJ1-4; TRBD1 might be the D (6 bases). Germline V lookup: CDR1 SGHVS, CDR2 FQNEAQ. The CDR3 spans 15 residues. Trimming cost V 1 base and J 3 bases, with 9 bases left between them. The CDR3 region has the DNA TGTGCCAGCAGCTTAGAACAGGGATCTAATGAAAAACTGTTTTTT. It yields the protein CASSLEQGSNEKLFF.

The chain is built from TRBV28 and TRBJ1-2, with D perhaps TRBD1 (6 bases). The CDR3 loop spans 14 amino acids. Deletions cut 6 bases from V and 4 bases from J, with 15 bases between. From germline, CDR1 is MDHEN and CDR2 SYDVKM. The CDR3 nucleotides read TGTGCCAGCAGCACCATACAGGGTCCCTATGGCTACACCTTC. As protein: CASSTIQGPYGYTF.

This chain uses TRBV9 with TRBJ2-7; 8 positions agree with TRBD2. The CDR3 is 15 residues long. V dropped 4 bases and J dropped 0; count of bases not matched to a gene: 6. Germline V gene data show CDR1 as SGDLS and CDR2 as YYNGEE. The CDR3 region is CASSPRSGSSYEQYF. As DNA, the CDR3 is TGTGCCAGCAGCCCGAGAAGCGGGAGCTCCTACGAGCAGTACTTC.

V gene TRBV6-4 combines with J gene TRBJ1-2; a weak D match, TRBD1 (6 bases). This CDR3 spans 13 amino acids. Trimming stripped 7 bases from V and 8 bases from J, with 17 bases between. From germline, CDR1 is MRHNA and CDR2 SNTAGT. Here the CDR3 reads CASKSGRGTGYTF. For the CDR3, the DNA is TGTGCCAGCAAAAGTGGCAGGGGTACGGGCTACACCTTC.

This chain joins TRBV27 and TRBJ2-7, with D uncertain. Trimming removed 5 bases from V and 5 bases from J, with 19 bases in between. The CDR3 is 15 amino acids. The germline V gene encodes CDR1 MNHEY and CDR2 SMNVEV (reference sequence). For the CDR3, the DNA is TGTGCCAGCAGTCCCCCGTCCCAGAGGATACACGAGCAGTACTTC. Its protein product is CASSPPSQRIHEQYF.

The genes are TRBV28 and TRBJ2-7; 7 positions agree with TRBD1. Trimming cost V 3 bases and J 5 bases; bases outside gene matches: 10. The CDR3 runs 15 residues. The germline V gene has CDR1 MDHEN and CDR2 SYDVKM. The CDR3 sequence is CASSFPRTGFHEQYF. CDR3 sequence (DNA): TGTGCCAGCAGTTTTCCCCGGACAGGTTTCCACGAGCAGTACTTC.

The genes are TRBV5-4 and TRBJ2-5, with TRBD2 matching over 10 bases. The V gene's germline CDR1 is SGHNT and CDR2 YYREEE (reference sequence). The CDR3 consists of 17 residues. V was pared by 0 bases and J by 2 bases, with 7 bases of the junction left unmatched. The CDR3 loop is CASSLEVLAGVQETQYF. CDR3 nucleotides: TGTGCCAGCAGCTTGGAGGTTCTAGCGGGAGTTCAAGAGACCCAGTACTTC.

The chain couples TRBV3-1 (or the pseudogene TRBV3-2) to TRBJ1-4, with D maybe TRBD1 (6 bases). Germline V lookup: CDR1 LGHDT, CDR2 YNNKEL (reference sequence). The length of the CDR3 is 14 residues. V was clipped by 4 bases and J by 3 bases, with 9 bases between them. Here the CDR3 reads CASSLRTANEKLFF. Here the CDR3 DNA reads TGTGCCAGCAGCCTCCGGACAGCTAATGAAAAACTGTTTTTT.

The chain employs TRBV23-1 and TRBJ2-7; D may be TRBD2 (6 bases). TRBV23-1 is filed as an ORF, its function uncertain. The CDR3 runs 13 residues. Trimming removed 10 bases from V and 0 bases from J, with 13 bases in between. The CDR3 region has the DNA TGCGCCACCGGGGTAGCGGACTCCTACGAGCAGTACTTC. Translation: CATGVADSYEQYF.

V is TRBV9 and J is TRBJ1-4; no firm D call. The CDR3 is 14 residues long. Between the trimmed V and J ends, which lost 0 bases and 7 bases, there was a span of 10 bases. From germline, CDR1 is SGDLS and CDR2 YYNGEE. The CDR3 nucleotides read TGTGCCAGCAGCGTAGGAGTGGGGAGTGAAAAACTGTTTTTT. It is translated as CASSVGVGSEKLFF.

The chain carries TRBV9 and TRBJ2-3; a possible D gene is TRBD2 (6 bases). Trimming cost V 4 bases and J 1 base, with 10 bases left between them. Germline CDR1 and CDR2: SGDLS and YYNGEE. The CDR3 length is 14 residues. The CDR3 sequence: CASSPRLGTDTQYF. As DNA, the CDR3 is TGTGCCAGCAGCCCCCGACTAGGCACAGATACGCAGTATTTT.